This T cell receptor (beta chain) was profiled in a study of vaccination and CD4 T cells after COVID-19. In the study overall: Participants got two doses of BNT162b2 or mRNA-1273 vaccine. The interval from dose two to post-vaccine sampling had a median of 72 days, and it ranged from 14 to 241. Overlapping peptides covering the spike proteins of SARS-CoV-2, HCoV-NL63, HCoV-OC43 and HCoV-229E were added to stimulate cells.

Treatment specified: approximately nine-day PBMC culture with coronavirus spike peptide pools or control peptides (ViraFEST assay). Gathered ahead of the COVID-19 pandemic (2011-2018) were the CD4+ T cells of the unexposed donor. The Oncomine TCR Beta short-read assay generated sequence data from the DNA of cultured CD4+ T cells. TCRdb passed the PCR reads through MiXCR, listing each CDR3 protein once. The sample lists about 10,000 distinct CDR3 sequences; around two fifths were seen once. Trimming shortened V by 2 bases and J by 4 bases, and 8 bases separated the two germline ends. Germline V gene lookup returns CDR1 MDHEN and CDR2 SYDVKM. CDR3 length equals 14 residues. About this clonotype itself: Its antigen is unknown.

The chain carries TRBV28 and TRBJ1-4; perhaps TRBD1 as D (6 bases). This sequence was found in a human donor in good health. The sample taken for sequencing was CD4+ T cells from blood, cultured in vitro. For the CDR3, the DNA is TGTGCCAGCAGTTTACCAGGGGTTAATGAAAAACTGTTTTTT. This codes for CASSLPGVNEKLFF.